Below, 30 T cell receptor beta chains from the same sample are listed, as sequenced in a study of early T cells in non-severe SARS-CoV-2 infection. TCRdb ran MiXCR on the 5' RACE reads and lists one entry per CDR3 protein. The table records some 40,000 distinct CDR3 sequences, roughly 5.7% of them present only once. Sequenced material: whole blood, taken at baseline. All receptors derive from an adult who was a healthcare worker with PCR-confirmed SARS-CoV-2 infection or an uninfected control (not recorded which).

This sequence joins TRBV4-3 and TRBJ2-3, with 10 bases identical to TRBD2. Germline CDR1 and CDR2: LGHNA and YSLEER. The CDR3 consists of 17 residues. Trimming at V came to 0 bases and at J to 4 bases, leaving 7 bases not matched to a gene. CDR3 sequence: CASSQESSGSWADTQYF. The CDR3 bases are TGCGCCAGCAGCCAAGAGTCTAGCGGGAGTTGGGCAGATACGCAGTATTTT.

This CDR3 reads CASSLDLAGASYEQYV. As DNA, the CDR3 is TGTGCCAGCAGCTTAGATCTAGCGGGAGCTTCCTACGAGCAGTACGTC. The V call is TRBV11-3, the J call TRBJ2-7; TRBD2 agrees at 10 bases. Germline V gene data show CDR1 as SGHNT and CDR2 as YENEEA. This CDR3 has 16 amino acids. V was clipped by 0 bases and J by 1 base; unmatched bases: 3.

This clonotype was found many times. The chain combines TRBV28 with TRBJ2-7; 9 nucleotides line up with TRBD2. In germline, CDR1 is MDHEN, CDR2 SYDVKM. The V and J ends lost 7 bases and 6 bases, in that order; junction bases with no gene match: 10. The CDR3 length is 14 residues. CDR3 sequence: CASTTGTSLPEQYV. The CDR3 DNA is TGTGCCAGCACCACCGGGACTAGCTTACCCGAGCAGTACGTC.

The sample holds many counts of this clonotype. The chain uses TRBV25-1 and TRBJ2-3; D may be TRBD2 (6 bases). V lost 2 bases, J lost 3 bases, and 12 bases lay in between. The CDR3 consists of 15 residues. Germline-derived CDR1 and CDR2 are MGHDK and SYGVNS. CDR3 nucleotides: TGTGCCAGCAGTGAACACGGAGGGGAAACAGATACGCAGTATTTT. It is translated as CASSEHGGETDTQYF.

This clonotype occurred a few times. This sequence joins TRBV7-2 and TRBJ2-7; 7 bases line up with TRBD1. The CDR3 covers 14 residues. Germline V gene lookup returns CDR1 SGHTA and CDR2 FQGNSA. V shed 5 bases, J shed 0 bases, and the junction held 4 bases outside the gene matches. This chain's CDR3 is CASSKQGSSYEQYV. The CDR3 DNA sequence: TGTGCCAGCAGCAAACAGGGGAGCTCCTACGAGCAGTACGTC.

This clonotype occurred many times. In DNA form, the CDR3 reads TGTGCCAGCAGCCCCTTCCTCACCCGGGATTCACCCCTCCACTTT. This translates into CASSPFLTRDSPLHF. The V gene is TRBV12-3 or TRBV12-4, the J gene TRBJ1-6, with no clear D. The CDR3 spans 15 residues. The germline V and J ends were trimmed by 6 bases and 8 bases, with 17 bases remaining between them.

This clonotype was picked up many times. The gene calls are TRBV5-5 and TRBJ2-5, with D possibly matching TRBD1 (6 bases). The germline V gene has CDR1 SGHKS and CDR2 YYEKEE (reference sequence). The V end was cut by 3 bases, the J end by 2 bases, with 8 bases between. The CDR3 is 13 amino acids. The CDR3 spells CASSSDRQETQYF. In nucleotides, the CDR3 is TGTGCCAGCAGCTCGGACAGACAAGAGACCCAGTACTTC.

This clonotype was counted ten times or more. The V and J genes are TRBV28 and TRBJ1-2; 8 nucleotides line up with TRBD1. The CDR3 runs 14 residues. The junction had 10 bases not matched to a gene; V was cut back by 8 bases and J by 5 bases. Germline CDR1 is MDHEN and CDR2 is SYDVKM. The DNA of the CDR3 is TGTGCCAGCCAAGACAGGGGTTCAGGGTATGGCTACACCTTC. This encodes CASQDRGSGYGYTF.

This rearrangement joins TRBV19 to TRBJ2-7, with D possibly being TRBD1 or TRBD2 (6 bases each). This CDR3 region has 19 residues. In germline, CDR1 is LNHDA, CDR2 SQIVND (reference sequence). V was trimmed by 3 bases and J by 2 bases, leaving 26 bases between them. The CDR3 spells CASSMRGNIMAGKTYEQYF. The CDR3 DNA reads as TGTGCCAGTAGTATGAGGGGGAACATAATGGCGGGAAAAACCTACGAGCAGTACTTC.

A few counts support this clonotype. The V and J genes are TRBV4-1 and TRBJ2-7; the D is unclear. CDR3 length equals 15 residues. The V end was cut by 3 bases, the J end by 3 bases, with 15 bases between. Germline-derived CDR1 and CDR2 are MGHRA and YSYEKL. CDR3 bases: TGCGCCAGCAGCCATCTGGTCCGATTCAACTACGAGCAGTACTTC. Its protein is CASSHLVRFNYEQYF.

Ten or more counts support this clonotype. V and J are TRBV18 and TRBJ2-3; 7 bases align to TRBD1. Trimming cost V 3 bases and J 0 bases; bases outside gene matches: 6. Germline-derived CDR1 and CDR2 are KGHSH and LQKENI. The length of the CDR3 is 16 residues. The DNA for the CDR3 is TGTGCCAGCTCACCTGGACAGGCAACAAGCACAGATACGCAGTATTTT. It codes for CASSPGQATSTDTQYF.

The sample holds many counts of this clonotype. V and J are TRBV9 and TRBJ2-1; D is ambiguous. Germline CDR1 reads SGDLS; CDR2 reads YYNGEE. The CDR3 has 13 amino acids. Trimming cost V 0 bases and J 2 bases, with 3 bases left between them. CDR3 region: CASSVGPYNEQFF. CDR3 DNA: TGTGCCAGCAGCGTAGGTCCCTACAATGAGCAGTTCTTC. The full variable domain, its missing parts supplied by reference TRBV9 and TRBJ2-1, is DSGVTQTPKHLITATGQRVTLRCSPRSGDLSVYWYQQSLDQGLQFLIQYYNGEERAKGNILERFSAQQFPDLHSELNLSSLELGDSALYFCASSVGPYNEQFFGPGTRLTVL.

This clonotype was found many times. J is TRBJ2-5 and V is TRBV7-2; the D is unclear. The CDR3 sequence is 15 residues long. V lost 5 bases and J lost 0, with 13 bases in between. Germline values: CDR1 SGHTA, CDR2 FQGNSA. In nucleotides, the CDR3 is TGTGCCAGCAGCCTACAATTACGGGACCAAGAGACCCAGTACTTC. It codes for CASSLQLRDQETQYF.

This clonotype showed up many times. This chain connects TRBV2 to TRBJ2-3; TRBD2 aligns across 15 bases. The CDR3 has 17 residues. The germline V gene has CDR1 SNHLY and CDR2 FYNNEI. The ends lost 3 bases at V and 2 bases at J; junction bases unmatched: 3. CDR3 sequence (DNA): TGTGCCAGCAGTGAGGGACTAGCGGGAGGTTACACAGATACGCAGTATTTT. Its protein is CASSEGLAGGYTDTQYF.

This clonotype occurred a few times. The missing conserved phenylalanine or tryptophan at the end of this CDR3 makes a read error likely. The CDR3 DNA follows: TGCGCCAGCAGCCAAGCCTGGGGACAGGGGAAGGAAAAACTGTTTTCT. This sequence encodes CASSQAWGQGKEKLFS. The V gene is TRBV4-3, the J gene TRBJ1-4; 10 bases fit TRBD1. V lost 1 base, J lost 8 bases, and 7 bases stayed unmatched. The CDR3 loop spans 16 amino acids. Germline lookup yields CDR1 LGHNA and CDR2 YSLEER.

This clonotype was detected ten times or more. The genes are TRBV11-3 and TRBJ2-1; 7 bases agree with TRBD2. CDR1 SGHNT and CDR2 YENEEA come from the germline V gene. The V gene end was trimmed by 5 bases and the J gene end by 5 bases; junction bases not matched to a gene: 6. This CDR3 has 14 amino acids. CDR3 in amino acids: CASSPAAGHNEQFF. CDR3 coding DNA: TGTGCCAGCAGCCCCGCAGCGGGGCACAATGAGCAGTTCTTC.

This clonotype was detected ten times or more. V and J are TRBV19 and TRBJ1-5, with D perhaps TRBD1 (6 bases). The CDR3 totals 17 residues. Germline V CDR1 and CDR2: LNHDA, SQIVND (reference sequence). V lost 3 bases and J lost 4, with 19 bases in between. CDR3 sequence (DNA): TGTGCCAGTAGTATCAAACCCATGGGGGCACCTAATCAGCCCCAGCATTTT. As protein: CASSIKPMGAPNQPQHF.

This chain joins TRBV7-2 and TRBJ1-2; maybe TRBD1 (5 bases). Trimming cost V 7 bases and J 8 bases, with 23 bases left between them. The CDR3 totals 15 residues. The V gene's germline CDR1 is SGHTA and CDR2 FQGNSA. This CDR3 reads CASTPRGALLNGYTF. CDR3 in DNA: TGTGCCAGCACGCCTAGAGGGGCCTTATTGAACGGCTACACCTTC.

This clonotype has only a few counts. The rearrangement joins TRBV5-8 to TRBJ2-7; a weak D match, TRBD2 (6 bases). Germline CDR1 and CDR2: SGHTS and YDEGEE. The length of the CDR3 is 14 residues. V lost 7 bases and J 3 bases, leaving 17 bases between the germline ends. Here the CDR3 reads CASVWRDLNYEQYV. For the CDR3, the DNA is TGTGCCAGCGTCTGGAGGGACTTAAACTACGAGCAGTACGTC.

Only a few counts were recorded for this clonotype. Mismatch with germline at one junction end may stem from a read error. The chain uses TRBV10-2 and TRBJ2-2, with 9 positions matching TRBD2. CDR1 and CDR2 from the germline V gene are WSHSY and SAAADI. This CDR3 region has 15 residues. Here the CDR3 DNA reads TGCGCCAGCAGTGTTTCTAGCGGGAAGGCCGGTGAGCTGTTTTTT. This sequence encodes CASSVSSGKAGELFF.

This clonotype was detected only a few times. The chain employs TRBV4-1 and TRBJ2-7; D is perhaps TRBD1 (6 bases). CDR1 MGHRA and CDR2 YSYEKL come from the germline V gene. V shed 2 bases and J shed 4 bases, with 15 bases lying between them. The length of the CDR3 is 15 residues. CDR3: CASSQQGLRGYEQYF. The CDR3 DNA follows: TGCGCCAGCAGCCAACAGGGTCTCAGGGGTTACGAGCAGTACTTC.

V is TRBV2 and J is TRBJ2-2; 8 bases match TRBD1. Losses at the gene ends were 6 bases for V and 7 bases for J; bases not matched to a gene: 7. The CDR3 is 14 residues long. Germline CDR1 is SNHLY and CDR2 is FYNNEI. The CDR3 loop is CASREDRALGELFF. CDR3 nucleotides: TGTGCCAGCAGAGAGGACAGGGCCCTCGGGGAGCTGTTTTTT.

This clonotype has more than one count but fewer than ten. The CDR3 sequence is CASSTTATNEKLFF. The CDR3 DNA follows: TGTGCCAGTAGTACGACAGCAACTAATGAAAAACTGTTTTTT. The chain links TRBV19 to TRBJ1-4; tentatively, D is TRBD1 (5 bases). The germline V and J ends were trimmed by 4 bases and 0 bases, with 6 bases remaining between them. Germline loops: CDR1 LNHDA, CDR2 SQIVND (reference sequence). This CDR3 region has 14 residues.

This clonotype was observed a few times. V and J are TRBV29-1 and TRBJ2-7, with a possible D match to TRBD2 (6 bases). Per the germline V gene, CDR1 is SQVTM and CDR2 is ANQGSEA. V lost 6 bases and J 6 bases, leaving 15 bases between the germline ends. The CDR3 has 12 residues. The CDR3 here is CSVTAPGGEQYV. In nucleotides, the CDR3 is TGCAGCGTGACCGCCCCCGGGGGCGAGCAGTACGTC.

This clonotype has at least ten counts. V is TRBV7-2 and J is TRBJ1-1; D not certain. V dropped 5 bases and J dropped 1 base, with 14 bases sitting between them. CDR1 is SGHTA and CDR2 is FQGNSA in the germline V gene. CDR3 length: 15 residues. CDR3 residues: CASSPNGRENTEAFF. As DNA, the CDR3 is TGTGCCAGCAGCCCCAACGGGAGGGAGAACACTGAAGCTTTCTTT. The complete variable domain, with remaining parts taken from reference TRBV7-2 and TRBJ1-1, reads GAGVSQSPSNKVTEKGKDVELRCDPISGHTALYWYRQSLGQGLEFLIYFQGNSAPDKSGLPSDRFSAERTGGSVSTLTIQRTQQEDSAVYLCASSPNGRENTEAFFGQGTRLTVV.

Concerning this clonotype: The junction and the germline gene differ at one end; a read error may be behind it. CDR3 region: CVSSPGGRTDTQYF. The CDR3 DNA reads as TGTGTCAGCAGCCCAGGGGGCCGCACAGATACGCAGTATTTC. V and J are TRBV9 and TRBJ2-3; TRBD1 agrees at 8 bases. This CDR3 is built from 14 residues. Germline V gene data show CDR1 as SGDLS and CDR2 as YYNGEE. The whole variable domain, remainder taken from reference TRBV9 and TRBJ2-3, is DSGVTQTPKHLITATGQRVTLRCSPRSGDLSVYWYQQSLDQGLQFLIQYYNGEERAKGNILERFSAQQFPDLHSELNLSSLELGDSALYFCVSSPGGRTDTQYFGPGTRLTVL.

In this sample, this clonotype turned up many times. This rearrangement joins TRBV11-2 to TRBJ2-1; TRBD2 agrees at 11 bases. Germline V gene sequence: CDR1 SGHAT, CDR2 FQNNGV. V trimming: 0 bases; J trimming: 2 bases; junction bases outside the gene matches: 3. CDR3 length: 17 residues. The CDR3 DNA is TGTGCCAGCAGCTTAGAGGGACTAGCGGTCGCCTACAATGAGCAGTTCTTC. Amino acid sequence: CASSLEGLAVAYNEQFF.

The sample holds a few counts of this clonotype. The V call is TRBV7-2, the J call TRBJ1-1; D gene uncertain. CDR1 and CDR2 (germline): SGHTA, FQGNSA. The V end lost 5 bases, the J end lost 2 bases, and 15 bases lay between the germline ends. CDR3 size: 15 residues. The CDR3 coding sequence is TGTGCCAGCAGCACGCGGTCGGGCTATAACACTGAAGCTTTCTTT. As protein: CASSTRSGYNTEAFF. Filled out from reference TRBV7-2 and TRBJ1-1, the complete variable domain reads GAGVSQSPSNKVTEKGKDVELRCDPISGHTALYWYRQSLGQGLEFLIYFQGNSAPDKSGLPSDRFSAERTGGSVSTLTIQRTQQEDSAVYLCASSTRSGYNTEAFFGQGTRLTVV.

The genes are TRBV9 and TRBJ2-5; D unresolved. Germline loops: CDR1 SGDLS, CDR2 YYNGEE. The CDR3 contains 14 residues. The germline V and J ends were trimmed by 3 bases and 4 bases, with 13 bases remaining between them. The CDR3 DNA reads as TGTGCCAGCAGCGAGTCCGGGTTACTAGAGACCCAGTACTTC. This translates into CASSESGLLETQYF. Combining the CDR3 with reference TRBV9 and TRBJ2-5 gives the whole variable domain DSGVTQTPKHLITATGQRVTLRCSPRSGDLSVYWYQQSLDQGLQFLIQYYNGEERAKGNILERFSAQQFPDLHSELNLSSLELGDSALYFCASSESGLLETQYFGPGTRLLVL.

This clonotype was detected many times. The chain links TRBV20-1 to TRBJ2-5; the D gene could be TRBD1 or TRBD2 (5 bases each). Germline V gene data show CDR1 as DFQATT and CDR2 as SNEGSKA (reference sequence). V gave up 1 base and J gave up 2 bases, with 14 bases separating them. This CDR3 region has 15 residues. CDR3 residues: CSARGHGDGQETQYF. In nucleotides, the CDR3 is TGCAGTGCTAGAGGGCATGGGGACGGTCAAGAGACCCAGTACTTC.